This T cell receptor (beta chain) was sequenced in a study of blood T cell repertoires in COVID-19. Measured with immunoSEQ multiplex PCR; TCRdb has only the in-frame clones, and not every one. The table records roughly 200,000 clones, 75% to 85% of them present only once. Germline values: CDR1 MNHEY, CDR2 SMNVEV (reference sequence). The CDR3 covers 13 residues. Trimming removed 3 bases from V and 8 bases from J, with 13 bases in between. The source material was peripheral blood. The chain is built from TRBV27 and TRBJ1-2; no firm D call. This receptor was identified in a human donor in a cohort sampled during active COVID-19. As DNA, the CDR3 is TGTGCCAGCAGTTTCCGGTACCAATCGGGCTACACCTTC. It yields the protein CASSFRYQSGYTF.